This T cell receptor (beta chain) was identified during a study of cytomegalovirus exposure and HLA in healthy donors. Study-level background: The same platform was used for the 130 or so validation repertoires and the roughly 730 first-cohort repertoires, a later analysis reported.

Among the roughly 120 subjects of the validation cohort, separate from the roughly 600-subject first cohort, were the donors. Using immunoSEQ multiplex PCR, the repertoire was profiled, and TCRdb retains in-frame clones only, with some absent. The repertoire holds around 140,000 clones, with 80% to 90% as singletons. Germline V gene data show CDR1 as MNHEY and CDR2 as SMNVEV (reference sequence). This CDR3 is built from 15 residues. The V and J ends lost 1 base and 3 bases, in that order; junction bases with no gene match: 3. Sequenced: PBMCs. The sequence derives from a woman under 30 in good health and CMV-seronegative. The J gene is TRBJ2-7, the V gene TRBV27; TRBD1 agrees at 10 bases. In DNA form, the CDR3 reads TGTGCCAGCAGTTTATTGACAGGGGGCGGCTACGAGCAGTACTTC. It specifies CASSLLTGGGYEQYF.